These 29 T cell receptor beta chains share one sample of origin, sequenced in a study of cytomegalovirus exposure and HLA in healthy donors. PCR amplification relied on 60 Vbeta primers (plus 13 Jbeta primers). The repertoire was sequenced with immunoSEQ multiplex PCR; TCRdb's copy has only in-frame clones and lacks some. The top ten clones hold roughly 3% of a sample with about 200,000 clones, 60% to 80% of them seen once. Sequences were obtained from PBMCs. The receptors here all came from a woman in her twenties or thirties in good health and CMV-seronegative.

V is TRBV18 and J is TRBJ2-3; TRBD2 is a possible D gene (6 bases). The CDR3 is 15 residues long. With 5 bases removed from V and 2 bases from J, the gap between germline ends came to 14 bases. Germline V lookup: CDR1 KGHSH, CDR2 LQKENI. CDR3 region: CASSLFSGVTDTQYF. The DNA of the CDR3 is TGTGCCAGCTCATTGTTTAGCGGTGTCACAGATACGCAGTATTTT.

V and J are TRBV6-1 and TRBJ1-1; TRBD1 matches at 8 bases. This CDR3 is built from 14 residues. Germline V gene lookup returns CDR1 MNHNS and CDR2 SASEGT. V lost 4 bases to trimming and J lost 7 bases; unmatched junction nucleotides: 8. CDR3 residues: CASSGAGGYGEAFF. The CDR3 DNA reads as TGTGCCAGCAGTGGGGCAGGGGGCTACGGTGAAGCTTTCTTT.

Details on this clone: This sample also contains other DNA sequences that code for the same CDR3. CDR3 protein: CASSPTDSNQPQHF. Here the CDR3 DNA reads TGTGCCAGCAGCCCGACAGACTCCAATCAGCCCCAGCATTTT. The chain has TRBV7-9 and TRBJ1-5; D perhaps matches TRBD1 (5 bases). The CDR3 has 14 amino acids. Per the germline V gene, CDR1 is SEHNR and CDR2 is FQNEAQ (reference sequence). With 5 bases removed from V and 3 bases from J, the gap between germline ends came to 11 bases. Filled out from reference TRBV7-9 and TRBJ1-5, the complete variable domain reads DTGVSQNPRHKITKRGQNVTFRCDPISEHNRLYWYRQTLGQGPEFLTYFQNEAQLEKSRLLSDRFSAERPKGSFSTLEIQRTEQGDSAMYLCASSPTDSNQPQHFGDGTRLSIL.

DNA of the CDR3: TGTGCCAGCAGCGTAGTTGCAGCAGATACGCAGTATTTT. It is translated as CASSVVAADTQYF. The gene calls are TRBV9 and TRBJ2-3; D is unresolved. Trimming took off 0 bases at V and 4 bases at J, with 6 bases between the two ends. The germline gives CDR1 SGDLS, CDR2 YYNGEE. The CDR3 contains 13 residues.

This clone was detected once. The germline gene is not matched at one end of the junction; a read error may be the cause. V and J are TRBV7-7 and TRBJ2-5, with a tentative D call TRBD1 (6 bases). The DNA end favors TRBJ2-7, so the J call may be wrong. This CDR3 has 14 amino acids. Germline-derived CDR1 and CDR2 are SSHAT and FNYEAQ (reference sequence). The chain's CDR3 is CASSLRPGAYEQYF. CDR3 nucleotide sequence: TGTGCTAGCAGCCTCCGTCCAGGGGCCTACGAGCAGTACTTC.

The gene calls are TRBV9 and TRBJ1-5; D is possibly TRBD1 (5 bases). From germline, CDR1 is SGDLS and CDR2 YYNGEE. The CDR3 totals 13 residues. The V end was cut by 0 bases, the J end by 9 bases, with 10 bases between. The CDR3 DNA sequence: TGTGCCAGCAGCGTAGAGGTCGGGGGGCCCCAGCATTTT. Its protein is CASSVEVGGPQHF.

The J gene is TRBJ2-1, the V gene TRBV7-2; 8 bases are shared with TRBD1. After removal of 5 bases from V and 5 bases from J, the junction contained 8 bases not matched to a gene. Germline V gene sequence: CDR1 SGHTA, CDR2 FQGNSA. CDR3 length: 15 residues. CDR3 loop: CASSLWTGRNNEQFF. The CDR3 DNA follows: TGTGCCAGCAGCCTCTGGACAGGGAGAAACAATGAGCAGTTCTTC.

The V call is TRBV7-2, the J call TRBJ1-1, with 7 bases aligning to TRBD1. The germline V gene has CDR1 SGHTA and CDR2 FQGNSA. CDR3 length: 14 residues. J was trimmed by 6 bases and V by 1 base; bases with no gene match: 5. CDR3 loop: CASSLDRGTAEAFF. Here the CDR3 DNA reads TGTGCCAGCAGCTTAGATCGAGGGACAGCTGAAGCTTTCTTT.

V and J are TRBV5-6 and TRBJ2-1, with 7 bases lining up with TRBD2. CDR1 is SGHDT and CDR2 is YYEEEE in the germline V gene. J was trimmed by 0 bases and V by 4 bases; bases with no gene match: 7. This CDR3 spans 16 amino acids. The DNA for the CDR3 is TGTGCCAGCAGCCTGCAAGCGGGATACTCCTACAATGAGCAGTTCTTC. Translation gives CASSLQAGYSYNEQFF.

The chain recombines TRBV6-1 with TRBJ2-1; D perhaps matches TRBD1 (6 bases). Trimming took off 8 bases at V and 5 bases at J, with 19 bases between the two ends. The CDR3 has 15 residues. Germline V gives CDR1 MNHNS, CDR2 SASEGT. CDR3 in DNA: TGTGCCAGCGGCCCCTTTGTGGCAGGGGACAATGAGCAGTTCTTC. Amino acid sequence: CASGPFVAGDNEQFF.

The rearrangement uses TRBV18 and TRBJ1-2, with TRBD1 matching 7 bases. This CDR3 has 14 amino acids. CDR1 KGHSH and CDR2 LQKENI come from the germline V gene. Trimming at V came to 4 bases and at J to 2 bases, leaving 4 bases not matched to a gene. In nucleotides, the CDR3 is TGTGCCAGCTCACGATCGGGACAGAACTATGGCTACACCTTC. Amino acids: CASSRSGQNYGYTF.

This clone has just a few counts. V is TRBV6-6 and J is TRBJ1-1, with D possibly TRBD1 on 6 matching bases. The germline V gene has CDR1 MNHNY and CDR2 SVGAGI (reference sequence). The CDR3 is made up of 16 amino acids. Trimming removed 4 bases at V and 0 bases at J, with 15 bases between. The CDR3 loop reads CASSWGPQGLNTEAFF. In nucleotides, the CDR3 is TGTGCCAGCAGTTGGGGGCCGCAGGGGTTGAACACTGAAGCTTTCTTT.

This clone was seen more than once but under ten times. The J gene is TRBJ1-4, the V gene TRBV2, with unresolved D. This CDR3 is built from 13 residues. The germline V gene encodes CDR1 SNHLY and CDR2 FYNNEI. V lost 3 bases and J 8 bases, leaving 10 bases between the germline ends. The CDR3 sequence is CASSEWVSEKLFF. DNA for the CDR3: TGTGCCAGCAGTGAGTGGGTTAGCGAAAAACTGTTTTTT.

The table lists this clone with a count of one. The CDR3 reads CASSQDFRDSNQPQHF. The CDR3, as DNA: TGTGCCAGCAGCCAAGATTTCCGGGACTCCAATCAGCCCCAGCATTTT. V usage is TRBV4-2 and J usage is TRBJ1-5, with D possibly TRBD1 on 5 matching bases. Germline CDR1 LGHNA, CDR2 YNFKEQ. This CDR3 is built from 16 residues. Trimming shortened V by 0 bases and J by 3 bases, and 12 bases separated the two germline ends.

This chain connects TRBV10-1 to TRBJ2-7; the D gene is possibly TRBD1 (5 bases). V was shortened by 5 bases and J by 0 bases, with 11 bases between the two germline ends. From germline, CDR1 is WNHNN and CDR2 SYGVQD (reference sequence). CDR3 length equals 14 residues. Here the CDR3 reads CASSPRVDSYEQYF. Written as DNA, the CDR3 is TGCGCCAGCAGTCCCAGGGTCGACTCCTACGAGCAGTACTTC.

V and J are TRBV5-1 and TRBJ2-5; tentative D call: TRBD2 (6 bases). Germline V gene sequence: CDR1 SGHRS, CDR2 YFSETQ. The CDR3 is made up of 18 amino acids. With 0 bases removed from V and 2 bases from J, the gap between germline ends came to 20 bases. CDR3 in amino acids: CASSLAAGGGDEQETQYF. The DNA for the CDR3 is TGCGCCAGCAGCTTGGCGGCCGGGGGAGGTGATGAGCAAGAGACCCAGTACTTC.

The chain employs TRBV21-1 and TRBJ2-3; the table assigns TRBD1, which was not confirmed against the DNA. TRBV21-1 is noted as a pseudogene. This CDR3 region has 12 residues. CDR3 DNA: TGTGCCAGCAGCCAGGACACAGATACGCAGTATTTT. It yields the protein CASSQDTDTQYF.

This chain links TRBV7-9 with TRBJ1-1; 10 bases are shared with TRBD1. V shed 5 bases and J 2 bases; nucleotides not matched to a gene: 8. From germline, CDR1 is SEHNR and CDR2 FQNEAQ (reference sequence). There are 16 residues in the CDR3. The CDR3 spells CASSRPGTGVNTEAFF. As DNA, the CDR3 is TGTGCCAGCAGCCGTCCCGGGACAGGGGTAAACACTGAAGCTTTCTTT.

The gene calls are TRBV5-1 and TRBJ1-4, with TRBD1 as a possible D gene (5 bases). The CDR3 is made up of 14 amino acids. Germline-derived CDR1 and CDR2 are SGHRS and YFSETQ. V dropped 0 bases and J dropped 3 bases, with 6 bases sitting between them. CDR3 nucleotide sequence: TGCGCCAGCAGCTTGGACAGGCCTAATGAAAAACTGTTTTTT. Encoded protein: CASSLDRPNEKLFF.

This clone has just a few counts. The genes are TRBV29-1 and TRBJ2-4; 13 nucleotides match TRBD2. This CDR3 is 17 amino acids long. From germline, CDR1 is SQVTM and CDR2 ANQGSEA. J gave up 7 bases and V 0 bases, and 9 bases lay outside the gene matches. CDR3 in amino acids: CSVEERRLAGGWNIQYF. CDR3 nucleotide sequence: TGCAGCGTTGAAGAACGGAGACTAGCGGGAGGATGGAACATTCAGTACTTC.

This clone was seen only a few times. The CDR3 nucleotides are TGTGCCAGCAGTTCCCCCAGGACAGGGGGCTACGGCTACGAGCAGTACTTC. Its protein is CASSSPRTGGYGYEQYF. This chain uses TRBV28 with TRBJ2-7; TRBD1 agrees at 11 bases. Trimming took 4 bases from V and 3 from J; bases not matched to a gene: 11. CDR3 length: 17 amino acids. Germline values: CDR1 MDHEN, CDR2 SYDVKM.

This clone was seen a handful of times. V is TRBV10-3 and J is TRBJ1-1; no clear D. In germline, CDR1 is ENHRY, CDR2 SYGVKD. V was clipped by 5 bases and J by 1 base, with 14 bases between them. This CDR3 has 15 residues. The DNA of the CDR3 is TGTGCCATCAGTCCCGGAGCTGGAGGGAACACTGAAGCTTTCTTT. Amino acid sequence: CAISPGAGGNTEAFF.

This chain's CDR3 is CASSPQGSSYNSPLHF. CDR3 bases: TGTGCCAGCTCACCCCAGGGATCCTCCTATAATTCACCCCTCCACTTT. The rearrangement uses TRBV18 and TRBJ1-6, with D possibly matching TRBD1 (5 bases). Trimming left V 3 bases short and J 0 bases short, with 9 bases between. Germline loops: CDR1 KGHSH, CDR2 LQKENI. The CDR3 has 16 amino acids.

The chain has TRBV30 and TRBJ1-5; D possibly corresponds to TRBD1 (6 bases). Deletions cut 2 bases from V and 3 bases from J, with 8 bases between. Per the germline V gene, CDR1 is GTSNPN and CDR2 is SVGIG (reference sequence). This CDR3 is 13 amino acids long. The CDR3 sequence: CAWSNRDNQPQHF. In nucleotides, the CDR3 is TGTGCCTGGAGTAACAGGGACAATCAGCCCCAGCATTTT.

This clone was detected once. This sequence joins TRBV10-3 and TRBJ1-1, with D unclear. CDR3 size: 18 residues. Germline CDR1 ENHRY, CDR2 SYGVKD. V lost 4 bases and J lost 0, with 21 bases in between. The CDR3 DNA reads as TGTGCCATCAGTGTAGTCTGGGCCCACCGGAACATGAACACTGAAGCTTTCTTT. This translates into CAISVVWAHRNMNTEAFF.

The rearrangement uses TRBV5-5 and TRBJ1-4, with D possibly TRBD1 on 5 matching bases. The CDR3 length is 14 residues. Germline V gene sequence: CDR1 SGHKS, CDR2 YYEKEE (reference sequence). Trimming removed 4 bases from V and 4 bases from J, with 11 bases in between. The CDR3 loop reads CASSPGFGNEKLFF. The CDR3 region has the DNA TGTGCCAGCAGCCCAGGGTTTGGTAATGAAAAACTGTTTTTT.

V and J are TRBV5-4 and TRBJ1-2; TRBD1 aligns across 7 bases. V was clipped by 3 bases and J by 0 bases; unmatched bases: 5. Per germline, CDR1 SGHNT and CDR2 YYREEE (reference sequence). The CDR3 spans 15 residues. The CDR3 nucleotides read TGTGCCAGCAGCTGGGGGACAGCCACTAACTATGGCTACACCTTC. It is translated as CASSWGTATNYGYTF.

V gene TRBV7-6 combines with J gene TRBJ1-3; 8 bases line up with TRBD1. V lost 5 bases and J lost 1; bases outside the gene matches: 7. The germline gives CDR1 SGHVS, CDR2 FNYEAQ. The length of the CDR3 is 16 residues. CDR3 region: CASSDHRDRSGNTIYF. The DNA for the CDR3 is TGTGCCAGCAGCGACCATCGGGACAGGTCTGGAAACACCATATATTTT.

This clone was observed a single time. The rearrangement links TRBV30 to TRBJ1-1, with D possibly being TRBD1 (5 bases). The CDR3 has 14 amino acids. Germline CDR1 reads GTSNPN; CDR2 reads SVGIG (reference sequence). V gave up 5 bases and J gave up 2 bases, with 15 bases separating them. CDR3: CAWRNPGANTEAFF. CDR3 nucleotide sequence: TGTGCCTGGCGCAACCCTGGGGCTAACACTGAAGCTTTCTTT.